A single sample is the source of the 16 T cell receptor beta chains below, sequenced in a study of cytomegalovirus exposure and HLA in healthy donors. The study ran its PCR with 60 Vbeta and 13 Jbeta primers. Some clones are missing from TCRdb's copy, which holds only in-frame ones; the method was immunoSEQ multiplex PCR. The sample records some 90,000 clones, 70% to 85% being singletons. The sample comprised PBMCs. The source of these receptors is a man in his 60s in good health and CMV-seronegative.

CDR3 sequence: CAISVSVPPRHMNTEAFF. For the CDR3, the DNA is TGTGCCATCAGTGTTTCGGTCCCACCGCGACACATGAACACTGAAGCTTTCTTT. The gene calls are TRBV10-3 and TRBJ1-1; D is unresolved. The CDR3 consists of 18 residues. Germline V CDR1 and CDR2: ENHRY, SYGVKD. The V and J ends lost 4 bases and 0 bases respectively, with 21 bases between them.

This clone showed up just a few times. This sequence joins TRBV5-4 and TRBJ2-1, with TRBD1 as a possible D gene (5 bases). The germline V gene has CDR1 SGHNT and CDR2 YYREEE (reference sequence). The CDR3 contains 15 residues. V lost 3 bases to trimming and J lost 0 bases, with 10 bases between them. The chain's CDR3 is CASSSADTSYNEQFF. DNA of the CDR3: TGTGCCAGCAGCTCCGCGGACACCTCCTACAATGAGCAGTTCTTC.

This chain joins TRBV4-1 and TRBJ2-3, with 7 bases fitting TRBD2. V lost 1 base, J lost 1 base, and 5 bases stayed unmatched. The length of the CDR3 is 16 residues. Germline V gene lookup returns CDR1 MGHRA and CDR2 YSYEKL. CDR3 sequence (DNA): TGCGCCAGCAGCCAAGTGGGGGGGACCGGCACAGATACGCAGTATTTT. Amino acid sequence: CASSQVGGTGTDTQYF.

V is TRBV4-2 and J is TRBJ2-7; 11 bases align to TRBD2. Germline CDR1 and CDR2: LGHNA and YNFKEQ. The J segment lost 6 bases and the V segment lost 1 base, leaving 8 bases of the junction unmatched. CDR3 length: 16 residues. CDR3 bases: TGTGCCAGCAGCCAAGGGAATGGACTAGCGGGTCCCGAGCAGTACTTC. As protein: CASSQGNGLAGPEQYF.

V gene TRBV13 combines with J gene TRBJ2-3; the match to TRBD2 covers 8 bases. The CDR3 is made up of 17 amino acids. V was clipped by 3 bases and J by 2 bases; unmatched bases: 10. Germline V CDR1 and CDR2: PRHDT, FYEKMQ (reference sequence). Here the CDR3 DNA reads TGTGCCAGCAGCTTCGGGCGAAGCGGGGGTAACACAGATACGCAGTATTTT. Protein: CASSFGRSGGNTDTQYF.

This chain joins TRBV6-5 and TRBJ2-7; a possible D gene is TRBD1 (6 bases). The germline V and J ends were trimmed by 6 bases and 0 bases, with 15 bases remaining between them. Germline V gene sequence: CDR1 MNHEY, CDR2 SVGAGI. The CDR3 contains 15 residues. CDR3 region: CASSSGGGSSYEQYF. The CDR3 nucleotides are TGTGCCAGCAGCTCTGGGGGCGGTAGCTCCTACGAGCAGTACTTC.

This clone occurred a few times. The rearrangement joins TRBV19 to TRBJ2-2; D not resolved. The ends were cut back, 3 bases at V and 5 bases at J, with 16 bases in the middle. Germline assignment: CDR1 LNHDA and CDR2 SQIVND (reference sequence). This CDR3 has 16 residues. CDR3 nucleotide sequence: TGTGCCAGTAGTATCGCCGTATCCACAGAGACCGGGGAGCTGTTTTTT. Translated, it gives CASSIAVSTETGELFF.

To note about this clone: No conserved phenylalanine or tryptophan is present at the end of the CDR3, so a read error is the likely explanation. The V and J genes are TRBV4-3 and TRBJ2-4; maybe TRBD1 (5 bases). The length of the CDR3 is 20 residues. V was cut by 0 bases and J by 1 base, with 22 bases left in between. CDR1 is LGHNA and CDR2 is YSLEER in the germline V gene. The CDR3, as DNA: TGCGCCAGCAGCCAAGATCGGCCAGGGCCCTACGGCGTGGCCAAAAACATTCAGTACCTC. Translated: CASSQDRPGPYGVAKNIQYL.

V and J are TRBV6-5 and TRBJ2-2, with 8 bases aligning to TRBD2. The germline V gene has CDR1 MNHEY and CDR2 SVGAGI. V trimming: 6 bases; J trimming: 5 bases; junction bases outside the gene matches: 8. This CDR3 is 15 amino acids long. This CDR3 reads CASRGGIAGTGELFF. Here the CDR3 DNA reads TGTGCCAGCAGGGGGGGTATAGCGGGAACCGGGGAGCTGTTTTTT.

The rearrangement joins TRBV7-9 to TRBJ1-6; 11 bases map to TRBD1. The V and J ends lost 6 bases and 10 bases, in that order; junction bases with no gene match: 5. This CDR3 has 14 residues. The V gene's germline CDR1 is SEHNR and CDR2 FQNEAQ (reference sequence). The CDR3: CASSPGTGGSPLHF. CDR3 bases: TGTGCCAGCAGTCCCGGGACAGGGGGGTCACCCCTCCACTTT.

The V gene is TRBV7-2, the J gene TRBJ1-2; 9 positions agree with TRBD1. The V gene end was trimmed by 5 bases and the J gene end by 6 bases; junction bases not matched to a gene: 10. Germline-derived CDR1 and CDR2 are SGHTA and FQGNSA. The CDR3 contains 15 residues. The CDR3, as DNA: TGTGCCAGCAGCGCAAATGGAGGGACAGGGCATGGCTACACCTTC. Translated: CASSANGGTGHGYTF.

The CDR3 coding sequence is TGTGCCAGCAGCTTAGAAAGGTGGGCAACTGAAGCTTTCTTT. Its protein is CASSLERWATEAFF. V is TRBV11-2 and J is TRBJ1-1; D remains ambiguous. The CDR3 sequence is 14 residues long. Trimming removed 0 bases from V and 5 bases from J, with 10 bases in between. Germline CDR1 SGHAT, CDR2 FQNNGV.

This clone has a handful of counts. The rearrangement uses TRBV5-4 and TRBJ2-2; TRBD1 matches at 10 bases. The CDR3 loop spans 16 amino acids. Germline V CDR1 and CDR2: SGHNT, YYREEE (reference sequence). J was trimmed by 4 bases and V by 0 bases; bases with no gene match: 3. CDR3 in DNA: TGTGCCAGCAGCTTGGGGGACAGGGGAGGCACCGGGGAGCTGTTTTTT. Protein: CASSLGDRGGTGELFF.

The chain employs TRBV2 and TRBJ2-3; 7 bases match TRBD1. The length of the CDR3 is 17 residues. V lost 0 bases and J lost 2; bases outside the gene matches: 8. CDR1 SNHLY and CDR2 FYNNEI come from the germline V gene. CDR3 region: CASSEARGQENTDTQYF. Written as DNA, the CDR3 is TGTGCCAGCAGTGAAGCCCGAGGACAGGAGAACACAGATACGCAGTATTTT.

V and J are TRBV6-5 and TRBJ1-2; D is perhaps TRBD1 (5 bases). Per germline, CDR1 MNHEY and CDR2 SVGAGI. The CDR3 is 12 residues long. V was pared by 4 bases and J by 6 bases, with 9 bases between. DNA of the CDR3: TGTGCCAGCAGTTCCCAGGGTGATGGCTACACCTTC. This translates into CASSSQGDGYTF.

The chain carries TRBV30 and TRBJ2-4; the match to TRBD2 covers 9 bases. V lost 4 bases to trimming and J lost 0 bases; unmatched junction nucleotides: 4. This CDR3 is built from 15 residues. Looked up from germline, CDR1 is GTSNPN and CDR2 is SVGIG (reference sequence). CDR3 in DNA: TGTGCCTGGACTAGCGGGGACCTAGCCAAAAACATTCAGTACTTC. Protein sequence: CAWTSGDLAKNIQYF. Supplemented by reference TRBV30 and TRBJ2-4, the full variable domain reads SQTIHQWPATLVQPVGSPLSLECTVEGTSNPNLYWYRQAAGRGLQLLFYSVGIGQISSEVPQNLSASRPQDRQFILSSKKLLLSDSGFYLCAWTSGDLAKNIQYFGAGTRLSVL.